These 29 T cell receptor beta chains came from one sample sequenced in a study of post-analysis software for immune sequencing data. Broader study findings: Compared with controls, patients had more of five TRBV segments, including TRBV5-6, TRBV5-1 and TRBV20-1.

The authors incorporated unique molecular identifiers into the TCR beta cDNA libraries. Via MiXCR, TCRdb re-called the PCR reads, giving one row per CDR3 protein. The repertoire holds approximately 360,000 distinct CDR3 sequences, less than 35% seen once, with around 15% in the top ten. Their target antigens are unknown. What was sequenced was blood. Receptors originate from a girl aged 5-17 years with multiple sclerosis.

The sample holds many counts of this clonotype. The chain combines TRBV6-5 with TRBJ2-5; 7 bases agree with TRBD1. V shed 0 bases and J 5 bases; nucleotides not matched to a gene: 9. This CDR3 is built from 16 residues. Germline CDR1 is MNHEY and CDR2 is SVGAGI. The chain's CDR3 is CASSYSSRGMGETQYF. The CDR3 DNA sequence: TGTGCCAGCAGTTACTCATCCAGGGGGATGGGGGAGACCCAGTACTTC.

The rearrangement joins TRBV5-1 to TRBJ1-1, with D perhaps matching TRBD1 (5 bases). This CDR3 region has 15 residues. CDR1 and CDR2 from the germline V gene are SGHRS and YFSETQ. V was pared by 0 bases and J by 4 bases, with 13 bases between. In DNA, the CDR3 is TGCGCCAGCAGCTTGGTTGGAGGGGCGGCCACTGAAGCTTTCTTT. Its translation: CASSLVGGAATEAFF.

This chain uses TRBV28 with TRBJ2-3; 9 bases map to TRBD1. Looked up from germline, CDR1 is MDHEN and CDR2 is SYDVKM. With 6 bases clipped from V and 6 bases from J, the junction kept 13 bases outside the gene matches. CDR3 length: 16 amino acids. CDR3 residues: CASSPQGAPLDDTQYF. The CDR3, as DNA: TGTGCCAGCAGCCCACAGGGGGCGCCTCTTGATGATACGCAGTATTTT.

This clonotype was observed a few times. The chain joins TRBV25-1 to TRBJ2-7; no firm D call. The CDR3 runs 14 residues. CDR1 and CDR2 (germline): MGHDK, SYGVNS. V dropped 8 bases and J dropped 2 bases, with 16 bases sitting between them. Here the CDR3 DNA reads TGTGCCAGCTCCATCTGGGGTCCACCCTACGAGCAGTACTTC. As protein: CASSIWGPPYEQYF.

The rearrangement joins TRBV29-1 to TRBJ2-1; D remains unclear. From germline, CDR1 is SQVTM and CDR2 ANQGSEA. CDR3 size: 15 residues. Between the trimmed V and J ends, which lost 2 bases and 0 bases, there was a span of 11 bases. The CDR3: CSVEYASSSYNEQFF. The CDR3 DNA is TGCAGCGTTGAATATGCCTCGAGCTCCTACAATGAGCAGTTCTTC.

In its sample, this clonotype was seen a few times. CDR3 region: CSASRGRGGGEQFF. The CDR3 DNA follows: TGCAGTGCTAGCCGAGGGAGGGGAGGGGGCGAGCAGTTCTTC. The chain couples TRBV20-1 to TRBJ2-1, with D perhaps assigned TRBD1 or TRBD2 (7 bases each). Germline lookup yields CDR1 DFQATT and CDR2 SNEGSKA (reference sequence). The CDR3 is made up of 14 amino acids. The ends were cut back, 3 bases at V and 10 bases at J, with 19 bases in the middle.

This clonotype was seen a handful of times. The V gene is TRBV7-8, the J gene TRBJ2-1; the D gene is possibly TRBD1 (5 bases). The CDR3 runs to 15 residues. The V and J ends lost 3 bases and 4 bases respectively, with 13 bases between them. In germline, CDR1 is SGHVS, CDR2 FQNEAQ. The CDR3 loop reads CASSLGHRPYNEQFF. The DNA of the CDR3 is TGTGCCAGCAGCTTGGGGCACAGACCGTACAATGAGCAGTTCTTC.

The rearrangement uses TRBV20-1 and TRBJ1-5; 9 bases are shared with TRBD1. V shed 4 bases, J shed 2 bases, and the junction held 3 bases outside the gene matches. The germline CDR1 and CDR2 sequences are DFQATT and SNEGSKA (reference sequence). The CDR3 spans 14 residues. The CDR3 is CSAMDRGGNQPQHF. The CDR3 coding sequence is TGCAGTGCTATGGACAGGGGCGGCAATCAGCCCCAGCATTTT.

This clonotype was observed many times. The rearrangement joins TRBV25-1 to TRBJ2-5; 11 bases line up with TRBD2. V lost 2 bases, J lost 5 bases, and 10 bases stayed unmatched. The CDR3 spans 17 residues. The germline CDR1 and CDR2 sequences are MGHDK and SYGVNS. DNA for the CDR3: TGTGCCAGCAGTGAAGGCCTAGCGGGGGGCCCCCGGGAGACCCAGTACTTC. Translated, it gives CASSEGLAGGPRETQYF.

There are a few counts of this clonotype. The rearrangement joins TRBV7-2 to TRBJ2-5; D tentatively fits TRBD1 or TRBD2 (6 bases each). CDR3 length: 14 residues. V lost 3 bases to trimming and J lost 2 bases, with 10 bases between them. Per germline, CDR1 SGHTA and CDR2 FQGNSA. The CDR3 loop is CASSFAGQQETQYF. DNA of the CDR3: TGTGCCAGCAGCTTCGCGGGACAACAAGAGACCCAGTACTTC.

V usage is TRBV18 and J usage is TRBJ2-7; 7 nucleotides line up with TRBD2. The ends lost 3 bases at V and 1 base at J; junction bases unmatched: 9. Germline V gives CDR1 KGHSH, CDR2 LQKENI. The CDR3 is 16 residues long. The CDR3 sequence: CASSPTATSVSYEQYF. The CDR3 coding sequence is TGTGCCAGCTCACCCACAGCCACTAGCGTGTCCTACGAGCAGTACTTC.

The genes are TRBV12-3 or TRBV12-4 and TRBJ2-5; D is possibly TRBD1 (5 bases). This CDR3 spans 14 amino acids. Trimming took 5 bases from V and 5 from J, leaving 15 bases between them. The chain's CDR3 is CASSPGDRSETQYF. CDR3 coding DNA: TGTGCCAGCAGTCCCGGAGACAGATCGGAGACCCAGTACTTC.

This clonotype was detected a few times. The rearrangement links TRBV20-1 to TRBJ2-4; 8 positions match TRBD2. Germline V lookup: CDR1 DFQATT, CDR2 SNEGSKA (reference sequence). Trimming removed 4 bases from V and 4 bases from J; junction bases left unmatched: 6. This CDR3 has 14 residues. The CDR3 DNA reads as TGCAGTGCTACTACGGGGGGGCTTAAAAACATTCAGTACTTC. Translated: CSATTGGLKNIQYF.

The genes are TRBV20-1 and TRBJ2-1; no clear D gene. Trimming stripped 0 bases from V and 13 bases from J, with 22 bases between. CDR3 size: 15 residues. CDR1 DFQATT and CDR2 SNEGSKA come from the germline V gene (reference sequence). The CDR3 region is CSARDRVRVGETQFF. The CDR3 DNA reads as TGCAGTGCTAGAGATCGGGTTCGGGTCGGTGAGACCCAGTTCTTC.

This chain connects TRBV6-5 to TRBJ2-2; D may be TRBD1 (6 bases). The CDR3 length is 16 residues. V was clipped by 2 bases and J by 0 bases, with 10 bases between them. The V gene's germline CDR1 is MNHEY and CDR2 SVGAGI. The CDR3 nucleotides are TGTGCCAGCAGTTACGGGACACTAGCGAACACCGGGGAGCTGTTTTTT. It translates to CASSYGTLANTGELFF.

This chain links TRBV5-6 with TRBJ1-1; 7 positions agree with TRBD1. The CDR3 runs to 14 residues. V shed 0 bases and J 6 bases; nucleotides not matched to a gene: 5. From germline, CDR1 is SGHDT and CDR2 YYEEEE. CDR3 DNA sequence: TGTGCCAGCAGCTTGGGACAGGGTTCGTCTGAAGCTTTCTTT. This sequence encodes CASSLGQGSSEAFF.

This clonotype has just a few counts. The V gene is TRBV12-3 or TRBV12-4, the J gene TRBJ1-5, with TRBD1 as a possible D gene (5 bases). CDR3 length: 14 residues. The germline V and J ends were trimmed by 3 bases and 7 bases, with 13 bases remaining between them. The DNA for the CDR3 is TGTGCCAGCAGTTTTTTAGGGGCAGGGCAGCCCCAGCATTTT. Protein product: CASSFLGAGQPQHF.

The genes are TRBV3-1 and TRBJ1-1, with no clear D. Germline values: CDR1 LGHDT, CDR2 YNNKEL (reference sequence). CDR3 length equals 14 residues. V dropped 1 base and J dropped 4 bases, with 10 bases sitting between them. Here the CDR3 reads CASSQVVQLTEAFF. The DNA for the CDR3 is TGTGCCAGCAGCCAAGTAGTACAACTCACTGAAGCTTTCTTT. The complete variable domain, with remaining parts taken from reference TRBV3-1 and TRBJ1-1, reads DTAVSQTPKYLVTQMGNDKSIKCEQNLGHDTMYWYKQDSKKFLKIMFSYNNKELIINETVPNRFSPKSPDKAHLNLHINSLELGDSAVYFCASSQVVQLTEAFFGQGTRLTVV.

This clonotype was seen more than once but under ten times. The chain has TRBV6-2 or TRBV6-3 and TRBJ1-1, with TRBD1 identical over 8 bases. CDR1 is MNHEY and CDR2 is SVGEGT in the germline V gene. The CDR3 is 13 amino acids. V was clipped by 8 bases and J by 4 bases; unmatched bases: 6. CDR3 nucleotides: TGTGCCAGCGGCCAGGGGGCGGGCACTGAAGCTTTCTTT. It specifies CASGQGAGTEAFF.

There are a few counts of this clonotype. CDR3 DNA sequence: TGCGCCAGCAGCCAAGTTTTCGGAGAGGTTGAGCAGTTCTTC. Residues: CASSQVFGEVEQFF. The rearrangement joins TRBV4-1 to TRBJ2-1; the D is unclear. Germline CDR1 and CDR2: MGHRA and YSYEKL. V was trimmed by 1 base and J by 9 bases, leaving 13 bases between them. This CDR3 is 14 amino acids long.

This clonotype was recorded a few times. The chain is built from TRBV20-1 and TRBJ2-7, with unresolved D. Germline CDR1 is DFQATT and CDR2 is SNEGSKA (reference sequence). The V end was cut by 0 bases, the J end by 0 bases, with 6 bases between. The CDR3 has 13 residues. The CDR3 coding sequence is TGCAGTGCTAGAGACCGAGCCTCCTACGAGCAGTACTTC. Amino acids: CSARDRASYEQYF.

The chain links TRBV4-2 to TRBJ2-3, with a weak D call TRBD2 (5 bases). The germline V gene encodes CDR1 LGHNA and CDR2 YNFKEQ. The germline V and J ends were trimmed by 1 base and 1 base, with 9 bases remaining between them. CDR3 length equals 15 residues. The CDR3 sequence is CASSQVGVGTDTQYF. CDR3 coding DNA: TGTGCCAGCAGCCAAGTCGGGGTGGGCACAGATACGCAGTATTTT.

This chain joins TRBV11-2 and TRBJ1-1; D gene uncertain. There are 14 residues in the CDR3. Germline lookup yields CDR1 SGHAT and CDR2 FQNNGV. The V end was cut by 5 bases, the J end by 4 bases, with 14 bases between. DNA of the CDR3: TGTGCCAGCAGCACCGGGCCGCCGGGCACTGAAGCTTTCTTT. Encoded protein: CASSTGPPGTEAFF.

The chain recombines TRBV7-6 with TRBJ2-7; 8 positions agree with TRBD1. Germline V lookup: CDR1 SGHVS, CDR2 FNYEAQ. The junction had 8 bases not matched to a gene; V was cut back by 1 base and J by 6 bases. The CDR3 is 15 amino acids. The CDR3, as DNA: TGTGCCAGCAGCTTAGTCAGGGGGCCGAAAAGCGAGCAGTACTTC. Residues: CASSLVRGPKSEQYF.

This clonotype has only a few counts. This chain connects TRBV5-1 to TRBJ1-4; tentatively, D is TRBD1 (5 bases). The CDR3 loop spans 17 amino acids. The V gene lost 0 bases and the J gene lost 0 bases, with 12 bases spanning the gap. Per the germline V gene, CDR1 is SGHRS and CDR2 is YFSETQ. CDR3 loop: CASSLGGGFSTNEKLFF. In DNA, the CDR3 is TGCGCCAGCAGCTTGGGCGGGGGATTTTCAACTAATGAAAAACTGTTTTTT.

CDR3 loop: CAISDWGTGANVLTF. The CDR3 coding sequence is TGTGCCATCAGTGATTGGGGGACTGGGGCCAACGTCCTGACTTTC. The chain is built from TRBV10-3 and TRBJ2-6; tentatively, D is TRBD1 or TRBD2 (5 bases each). The CDR3 contains 15 residues. V lost 3 bases, J lost 2 bases, and 8 bases lay in between. Germline CDR1 ENHRY, CDR2 SYGVKD.

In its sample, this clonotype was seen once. The CDR3 DNA reads as TGTGCCAGCAGGCGGAGAGGGGGGCCTTCAGAGTATTTT. It specifies CASRRRGGPSEYF. This chain links TRBV12-3 or TRBV12-4 with TRBJ2-3; D is possibly TRBD1 or TRBD2 (6 bases each). The CDR3 is made up of 13 amino acids. Trimming took off 6 bases at V and 13 bases at J, with 20 bases between the two ends.

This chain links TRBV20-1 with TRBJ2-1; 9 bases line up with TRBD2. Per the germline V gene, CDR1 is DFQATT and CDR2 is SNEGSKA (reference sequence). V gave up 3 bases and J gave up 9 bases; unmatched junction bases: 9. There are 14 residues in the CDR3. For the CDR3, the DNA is TGCAGTGCTAGTTTCTGGCGGGGGGGCATTGAGCAGTTCTTC. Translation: CSASFWRGGIEQFF.

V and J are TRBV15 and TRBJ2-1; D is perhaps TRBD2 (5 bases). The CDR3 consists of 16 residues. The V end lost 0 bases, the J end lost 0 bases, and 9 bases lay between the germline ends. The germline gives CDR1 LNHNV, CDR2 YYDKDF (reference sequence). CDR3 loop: CATSRDPGSSYNEQFF. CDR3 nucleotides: TGTGCCACCAGCAGAGACCCTGGGAGCTCCTACAATGAGCAGTTCTTC.